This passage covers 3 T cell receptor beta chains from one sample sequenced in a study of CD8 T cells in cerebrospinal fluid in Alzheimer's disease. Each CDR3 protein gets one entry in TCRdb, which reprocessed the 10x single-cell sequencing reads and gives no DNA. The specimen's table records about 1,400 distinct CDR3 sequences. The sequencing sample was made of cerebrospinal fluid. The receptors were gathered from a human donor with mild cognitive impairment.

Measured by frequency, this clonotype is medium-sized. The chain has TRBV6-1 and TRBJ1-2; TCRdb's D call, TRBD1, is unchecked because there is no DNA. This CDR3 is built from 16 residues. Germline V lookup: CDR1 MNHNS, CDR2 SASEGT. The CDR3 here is CASSEALDRVGYGYTF.

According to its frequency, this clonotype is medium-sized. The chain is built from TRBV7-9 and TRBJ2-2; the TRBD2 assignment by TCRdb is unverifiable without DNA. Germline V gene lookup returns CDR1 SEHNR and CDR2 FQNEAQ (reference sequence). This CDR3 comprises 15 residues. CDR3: CASSSRLRRDGELFF.

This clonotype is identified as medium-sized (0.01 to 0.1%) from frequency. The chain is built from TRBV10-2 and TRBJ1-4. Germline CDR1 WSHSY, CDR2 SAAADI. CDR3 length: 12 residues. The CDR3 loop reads CASSRTNEKLFF.